This T cell receptor (beta chain) stems from a study of blood T cell repertoires in COVID-19. The assay was immunoSEQ multiplex PCR, and TCRdb's table has in-frame clones only and misses some. The table includes about 270,000 clones, 86% detected once. V trimming: 5 bases; J trimming: 2 bases; junction bases outside the gene matches: 3. The CDR3 sequence is 14 residues long. From germline, CDR1 is LNHDA and CDR2 SQIVND (reference sequence). This TCR derives from a young woman with COVID-19, enrolled during active disease. V is TRBV19 and J is TRBJ2-1; 7 bases agree with TRBD1. The source material was peripheral blood. The CDR3 DNA is TGTGCCAGTAGTCAGACAGGGACCTACAATGAGCAGTTCTTC. As protein: CASSQTGTYNEQFF.